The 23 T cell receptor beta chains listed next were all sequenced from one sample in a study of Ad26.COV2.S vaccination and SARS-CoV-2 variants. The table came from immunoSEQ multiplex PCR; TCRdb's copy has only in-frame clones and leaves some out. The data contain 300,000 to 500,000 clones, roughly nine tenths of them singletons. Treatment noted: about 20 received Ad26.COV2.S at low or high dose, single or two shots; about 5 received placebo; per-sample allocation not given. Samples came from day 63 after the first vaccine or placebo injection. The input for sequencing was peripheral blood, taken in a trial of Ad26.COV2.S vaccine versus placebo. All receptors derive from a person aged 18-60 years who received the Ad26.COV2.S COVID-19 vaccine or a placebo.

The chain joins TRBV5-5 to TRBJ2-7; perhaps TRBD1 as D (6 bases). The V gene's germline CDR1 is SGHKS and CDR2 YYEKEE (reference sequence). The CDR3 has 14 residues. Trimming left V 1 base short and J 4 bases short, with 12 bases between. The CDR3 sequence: CASSLRQGIYEQYF. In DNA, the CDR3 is TGTGCCAGCAGCTTGAGGCAGGGGATTTACGAGCAGTACTTC.

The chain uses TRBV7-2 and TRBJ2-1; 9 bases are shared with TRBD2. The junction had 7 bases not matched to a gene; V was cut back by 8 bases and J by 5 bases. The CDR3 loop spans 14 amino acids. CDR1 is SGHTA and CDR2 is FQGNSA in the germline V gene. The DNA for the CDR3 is TGTGCCAGCGGAAGCGGGGGGCTAAACAATGAGCAGTTCTTC. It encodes CASGSGGLNNEQFF. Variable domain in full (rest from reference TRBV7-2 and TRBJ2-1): GAGVSQSPSNKVTEKGKDVELRCDPISGHTALYWYRQSLGQGLEFLIYFQGNSAPDKSGLPSDRFSAERTGGSVSTLTIQRTQQEDSAVYLCASGSGGLNNEQFFGPGTRLTVL.

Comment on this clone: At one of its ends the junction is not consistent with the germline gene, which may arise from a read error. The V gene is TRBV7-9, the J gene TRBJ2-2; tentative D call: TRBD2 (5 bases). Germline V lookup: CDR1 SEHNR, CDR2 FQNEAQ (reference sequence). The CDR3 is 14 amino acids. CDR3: CASTLEGNTGELFF. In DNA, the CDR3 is TGTGCCAGCACCTTAGAGGGGAACACCGGGGAGCTGTTTTTT.

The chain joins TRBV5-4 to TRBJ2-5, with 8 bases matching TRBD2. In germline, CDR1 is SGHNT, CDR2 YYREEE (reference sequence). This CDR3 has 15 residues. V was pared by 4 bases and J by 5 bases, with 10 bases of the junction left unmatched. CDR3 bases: TGTGCCAGCAGCGGCGGGACTAGACCGGGGGAGACCCAGTACTTC. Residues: CASSGGTRPGETQYF.

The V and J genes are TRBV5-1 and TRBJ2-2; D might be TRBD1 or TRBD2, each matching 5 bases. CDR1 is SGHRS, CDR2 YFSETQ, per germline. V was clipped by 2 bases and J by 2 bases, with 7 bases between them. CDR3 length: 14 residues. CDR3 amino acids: CASSFGGNTGELFF. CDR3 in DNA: TGCGCCAGCAGCTTTGGGGGAAACACCGGGGAGCTGTTTTTT. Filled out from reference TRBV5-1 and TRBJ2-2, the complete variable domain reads KAGVTQTPRYLIKTRGQQVTLSCSPISGHRSVSWYQQTPGQGLQFLFEYFSETQRNKGNFPGRFSGRQFSNSRSEMNVSTLELGDSALYLCASSFGGNTGELFFGEGSRLTVL.

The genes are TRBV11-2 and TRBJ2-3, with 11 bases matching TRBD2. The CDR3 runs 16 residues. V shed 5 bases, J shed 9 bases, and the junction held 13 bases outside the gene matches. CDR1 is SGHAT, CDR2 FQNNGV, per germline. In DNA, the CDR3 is TGTGCCAGCAGCGGTTTTAGCGGGGGGGTTTTTACGACGCAGTATTTT. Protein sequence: CASSGFSGGVFTTQYF.

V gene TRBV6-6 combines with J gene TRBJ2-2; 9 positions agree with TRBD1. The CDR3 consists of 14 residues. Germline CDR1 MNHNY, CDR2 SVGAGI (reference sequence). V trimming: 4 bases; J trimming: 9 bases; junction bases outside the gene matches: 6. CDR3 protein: CASSFPGQGRELFF. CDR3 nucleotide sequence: TGTGCCAGCAGTTTCCCGGGACAGGGACGGGAGCTGTTTTTT.

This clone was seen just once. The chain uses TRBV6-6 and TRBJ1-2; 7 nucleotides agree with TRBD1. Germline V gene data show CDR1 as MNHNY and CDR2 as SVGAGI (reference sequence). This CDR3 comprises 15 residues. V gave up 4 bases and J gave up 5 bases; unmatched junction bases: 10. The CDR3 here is CASSSGGTNRYGYTF. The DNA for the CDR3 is TGTGCCAGCAGTTCAGGGGGGACAAATCGGTATGGCTACACCTTC.

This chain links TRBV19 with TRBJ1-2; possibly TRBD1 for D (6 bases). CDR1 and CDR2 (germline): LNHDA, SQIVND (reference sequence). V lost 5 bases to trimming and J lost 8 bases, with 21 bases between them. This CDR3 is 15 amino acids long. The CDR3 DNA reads TGTGCCAGTAGTGTGGATTTGGACAGAGAGGAAGGCTACACCTTC. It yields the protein CASSVDLDREEGYTF.

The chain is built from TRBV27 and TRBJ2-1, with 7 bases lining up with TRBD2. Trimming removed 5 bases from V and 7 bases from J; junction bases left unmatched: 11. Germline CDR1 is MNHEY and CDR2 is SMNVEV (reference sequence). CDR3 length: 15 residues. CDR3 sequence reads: CASSQSGALINEQFF. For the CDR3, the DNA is TGTGCCAGCAGTCAGAGCGGGGCGCTTATTAATGAGCAGTTCTTC.

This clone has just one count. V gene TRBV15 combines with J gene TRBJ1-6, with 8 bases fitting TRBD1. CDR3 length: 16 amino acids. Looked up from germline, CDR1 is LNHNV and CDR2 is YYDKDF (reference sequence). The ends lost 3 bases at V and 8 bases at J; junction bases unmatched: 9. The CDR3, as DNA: TGTGCCACCAGCAGGTTTATAGACAGGGGTGATTCACCCCTCCACTTT. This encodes CATSRFIDRGDSPLHF.

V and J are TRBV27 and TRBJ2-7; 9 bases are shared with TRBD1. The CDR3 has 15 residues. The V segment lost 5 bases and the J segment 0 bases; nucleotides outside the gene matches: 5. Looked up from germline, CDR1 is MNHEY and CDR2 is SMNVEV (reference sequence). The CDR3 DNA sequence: TGTGCCAGCAGTCCATGGGACAGGGACTCCTACGAGCAGTACTTC. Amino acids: CASSPWDRDSYEQYF.

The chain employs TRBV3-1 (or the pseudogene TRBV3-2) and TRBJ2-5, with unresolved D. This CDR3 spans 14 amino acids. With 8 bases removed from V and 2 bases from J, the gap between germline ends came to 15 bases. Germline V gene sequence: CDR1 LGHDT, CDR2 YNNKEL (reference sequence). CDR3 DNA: TGTGCCAGCGTCGGCTGGGCCCCTCAAGAGACCCAGTACTTC. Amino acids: CASVGWAPQETQYF.

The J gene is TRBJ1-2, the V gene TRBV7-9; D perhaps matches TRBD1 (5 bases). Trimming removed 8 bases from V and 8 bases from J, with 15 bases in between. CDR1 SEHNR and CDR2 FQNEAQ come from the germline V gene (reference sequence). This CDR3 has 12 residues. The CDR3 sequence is CASSPREGGYTF. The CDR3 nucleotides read TGTGCCAGCTCCCCGCGGGAGGGGGGCTACACCTTC.

The CDR3 is CASTSQGSEQYF. In DNA form, the CDR3 reads TGTGCCAGTACCTCACAGGGATCCGAGCAGTACTTC. This chain links TRBV19 with TRBJ2-7; possible D gene TRBD1, 6 bases. V lost 7 bases and J 6 bases, leaving 13 bases between the germline ends. This CDR3 is built from 12 residues. Germline assignment: CDR1 LNHDA and CDR2 SQIVND (reference sequence).

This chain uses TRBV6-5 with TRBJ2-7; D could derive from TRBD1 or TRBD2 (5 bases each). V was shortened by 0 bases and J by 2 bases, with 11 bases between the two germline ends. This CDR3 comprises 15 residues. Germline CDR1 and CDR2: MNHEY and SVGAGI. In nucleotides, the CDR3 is TGTGCCAGCAGTTACTCGAGTACGGGGCCCTACGAGCAGTACTTC. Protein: CASSYSSTGPYEQYF.

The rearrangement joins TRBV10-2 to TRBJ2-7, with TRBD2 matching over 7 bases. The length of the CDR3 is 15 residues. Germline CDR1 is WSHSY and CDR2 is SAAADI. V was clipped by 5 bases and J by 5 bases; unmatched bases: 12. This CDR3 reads CASSSGLGPVDEQYF. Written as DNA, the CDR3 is TGCGCCAGCAGTTCTGGACTAGGTCCGGTCGACGAGCAGTACTTC.

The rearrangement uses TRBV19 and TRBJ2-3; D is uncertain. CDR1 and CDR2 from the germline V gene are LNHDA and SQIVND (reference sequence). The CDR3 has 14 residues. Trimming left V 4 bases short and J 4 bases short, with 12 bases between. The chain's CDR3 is CASSTRTQSDTQYF. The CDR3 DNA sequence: TGTGCCAGTAGTACCCGAACACAGTCAGATACGCAGTATTTT.

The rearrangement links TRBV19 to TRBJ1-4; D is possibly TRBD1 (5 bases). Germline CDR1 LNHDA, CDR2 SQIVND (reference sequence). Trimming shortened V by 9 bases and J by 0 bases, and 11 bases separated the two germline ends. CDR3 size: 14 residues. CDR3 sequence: CASRDSTTNEKLFF. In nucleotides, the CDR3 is TGTGCCAGCAGGGATAGTACAACTAATGAAAAACTGTTTTTT. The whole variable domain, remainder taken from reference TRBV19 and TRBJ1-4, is DGGITQSPKYLFRKEGQNVTLSCEQNLNHDAMYWYRQDPGQGLRLIYYSQIVNDFQKGDIAEGYSVSREKKESFPLTVTSAQKNPTAFYLCASRDSTTNEKLFFGSGTQLSVL.

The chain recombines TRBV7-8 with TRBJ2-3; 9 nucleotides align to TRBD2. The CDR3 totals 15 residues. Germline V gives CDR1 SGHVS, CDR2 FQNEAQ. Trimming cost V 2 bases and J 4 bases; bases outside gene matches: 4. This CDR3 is CASSLSGGSSDTQYF. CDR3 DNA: TGTGCCAGCAGCTTAAGCGGGGGGAGTTCAGATACGCAGTATTTT.

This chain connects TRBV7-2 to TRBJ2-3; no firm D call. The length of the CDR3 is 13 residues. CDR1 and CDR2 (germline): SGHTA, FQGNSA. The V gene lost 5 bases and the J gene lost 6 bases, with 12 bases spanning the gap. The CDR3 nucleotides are TGTGCCAGCAGCCGCCCGACTGTGGATACGCAGTATTTT. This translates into CASSRPTVDTQYF. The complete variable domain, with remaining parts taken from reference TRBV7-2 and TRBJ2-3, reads GAGVSQSPSNKVTEKGKDVELRCDPISGHTALYWYRQSLGQGLEFLIYFQGNSAPDKSGLPSDRFSAERTGGSVSTLTIQRTQQEDSAVYLCASSRPTVDTQYFGPGTRLTVL.

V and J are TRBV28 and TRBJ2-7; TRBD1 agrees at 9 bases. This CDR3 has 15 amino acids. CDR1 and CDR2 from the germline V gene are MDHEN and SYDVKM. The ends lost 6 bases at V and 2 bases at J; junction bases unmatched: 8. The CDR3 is CASSLTGGAAYEQYF. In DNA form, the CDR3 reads TGTGCCAGCAGCCTCACAGGGGGCGCGGCCTACGAGCAGTACTTC. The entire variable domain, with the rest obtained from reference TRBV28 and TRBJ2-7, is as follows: DVKVTQSSRYLVKRTGEKVFLECVQDMDHENMFWYRQDPGLGLRLIYFSYDVKMKEKGDIPEGYSVSREKKERFSLILESASTNQTSMYLCASSLTGGAAYEQYFGPGTRLTVT.

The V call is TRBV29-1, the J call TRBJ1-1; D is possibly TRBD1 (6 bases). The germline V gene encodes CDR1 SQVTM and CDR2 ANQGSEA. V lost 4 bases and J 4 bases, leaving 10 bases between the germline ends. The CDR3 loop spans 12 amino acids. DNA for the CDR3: TGCAGCGTTGGTCAGGGGACCACTGAAGCTTTCTTT. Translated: CSVGQGTTEAFF.